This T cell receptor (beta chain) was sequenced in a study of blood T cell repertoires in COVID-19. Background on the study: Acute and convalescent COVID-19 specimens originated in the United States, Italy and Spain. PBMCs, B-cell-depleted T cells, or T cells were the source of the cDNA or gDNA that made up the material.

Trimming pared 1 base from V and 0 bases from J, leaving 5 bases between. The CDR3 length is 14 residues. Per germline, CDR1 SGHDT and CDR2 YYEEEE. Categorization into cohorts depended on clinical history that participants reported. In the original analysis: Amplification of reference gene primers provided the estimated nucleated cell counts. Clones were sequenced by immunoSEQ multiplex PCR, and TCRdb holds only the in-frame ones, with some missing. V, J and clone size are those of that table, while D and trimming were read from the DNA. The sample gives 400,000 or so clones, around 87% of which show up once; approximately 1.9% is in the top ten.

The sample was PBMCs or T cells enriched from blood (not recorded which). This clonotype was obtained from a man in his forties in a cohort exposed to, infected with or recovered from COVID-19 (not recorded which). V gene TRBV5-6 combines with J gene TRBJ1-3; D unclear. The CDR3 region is CASSLFLSGNTIYF. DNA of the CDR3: TGTGCCAGCAGCTTGTTCCTCTCTGGAAACACCATATATTTT.